This T cell receptor (beta chain) is from a study of T cells in Graves' hyperthyroidism and ophthalmopathy. Study background: The authors collected peripheral blood at initial diagnosis, before any treatment.

This sample holds PBMCs from roughly 10 ml fresh peripheral blood. The study, taken as a whole, reports: Classification by a 13 V-J model distinguished ophthalmopathy from stable hyperthyroidism.

RNA transcripts yielded amplified TCR beta CDR3 regions. HTBI primers drove first-round RT-PCR of the TCR CDR3. Using its own MiXCR run on the multiplex PCR reads, TCRdb lists one record per CDR3 protein. The table has 350,000 to 400,000 distinct CDR3 sequences, 19% seen once. To note about this clonotype: What it binds is unknown.

The specimen sequenced was blood. This receptor was identified in a young woman with Graves' hyperthyroidism.

This chain's CDR3 is CASSRDGNYYEQYF. The CDR3 nucleotides read TGTGCCAGCAGTCGCGACGGGAACTACTACGAGCAGTACTTC. The chain combines TRBV6-2 or TRBV6-3 with TRBJ2-7, with D perhaps matching TRBD2 (5 bases). The germline CDR1 and CDR2 sequences are MNHEY and SVGEGT. The V end lost 5 bases, the J end lost 3 bases, and 14 bases lay between the germline ends. The CDR3 runs 14 residues.